This T cell receptor (beta chain) was captured by sequencing in a study of blood T cell repertoires in COVID-19 (dated by TCRdb to 2018 to 2021). A note on the overall study: Samples covering the acute and convalescent phases of COVID-19 were provided by collaborators in the United States, Italy and Spain. The repertoires were released in a freely available public database meant as a resource for research on the immune response to SARS-CoV-2. Nearly every sample came with metadata listing a de-identified subject ID, COVID-19 status, age in years and sex. Where available, HLA class I and class II types were obtained from metadata supplied by the sample provider rather than from assay-based typing. Subjects who had been exposed to COVID-19, were actively infected with it, or had recovered from it provided the deeply sampled blood TCRbeta repertoires that made up the dataset. The material from the prospective study consisted of cDNA or gDNA derived from T cells, B-cell-depleted T cells, or PBMCs. The samples were drawn from two sources: the first 160 participants of the ongoing ImmuneRACE study, and 950 to 1,500 subjects contributed by 6 global collaborators. Results and caveats for the whole study, not just this receptor: The amount of clinical and demographic metadata varied by source and participant and was provided uncurated.

Participants in the prospective study were aged 18 to 89 years, lived in approximately 26 United States geographic areas, and enrolled through a virtual design. To assign participants to cohorts, the prospective study relied on clinical history that participants themselves reported in a screening survey and a study questionnaire. Recovered participants in ImmuneRACE Cohort 3 were defined by two consecutive negative NP/OP PCR tests, clearance by a healthcare professional, or resolution of symptoms. Each participant in the prospective study had whole blood, serum and a nasopharyngeal or oropharyngeal swab collected by mobile phlebotomists. Additional blood draws and questionnaires over an approximately 2-month period could optionally be provided by prospective study participants. Before DNA extraction, blood samples from the prospective study were shipped at room temperature or frozen. On this clone: Its recognized antigen is unknown. Per-base quality was not reported, and no clone a single base away is much larger than it.

The CDR3 measures 13 amino acids from cysteine to phenylalanine. The only DNA kept is the CDR3, 39 bases in frame from the first base. CDR1 and CDR2, per the germline V gene, are SGDLS and YYNGEE. V loses 5 bases of germline sequence and J loses 4 bases, and the interval between the two ends is 11 bases. TCRbeta CDR3 regions were amplified from genomic DNA by means of the immunoSEQ Assay, a bias-controlled multiplex PCR. As for the original processing: Nucleated cell counts per sample were estimated from amplification of reference gene primers within the assay. Sequence reads were collapsed and filtered to measure the absolute abundance of every unique TCRbeta CDR3 rearrangement. For each sample, productive Simpson clonality was calculated by taking the square root of Simpson's diversity index across productive rearrangements. In its TCRdb copy, this immuneACCESS table keeps in-frame sequences only and misses some clones. Where compared with another copy, unresolved V genes explain less than half of these, and the others have no known cause. V, J and clone size derive from that table, while D and trimming were established from the DNA sequence. In this sample the table shows some 150,000 clones, about four fifths of which occur a single time. In total, the top ten clones hold just over 9% of the sample.

The sample consisted of PBMCs or T cells enriched from blood (not recorded which). The clonotype comes from a man aged 45-60 years who had recovered from COVID-19. The chain couples TRBV9 to TRBJ2-3, and the D gene may be TRBD2, 5 bases matching. In nucleotide form, the sequence is TGTGCCAGCAGGGGCCTGGGAGCAGATACGCAGTATTTT. The translation is CASRGLGADTQYF.